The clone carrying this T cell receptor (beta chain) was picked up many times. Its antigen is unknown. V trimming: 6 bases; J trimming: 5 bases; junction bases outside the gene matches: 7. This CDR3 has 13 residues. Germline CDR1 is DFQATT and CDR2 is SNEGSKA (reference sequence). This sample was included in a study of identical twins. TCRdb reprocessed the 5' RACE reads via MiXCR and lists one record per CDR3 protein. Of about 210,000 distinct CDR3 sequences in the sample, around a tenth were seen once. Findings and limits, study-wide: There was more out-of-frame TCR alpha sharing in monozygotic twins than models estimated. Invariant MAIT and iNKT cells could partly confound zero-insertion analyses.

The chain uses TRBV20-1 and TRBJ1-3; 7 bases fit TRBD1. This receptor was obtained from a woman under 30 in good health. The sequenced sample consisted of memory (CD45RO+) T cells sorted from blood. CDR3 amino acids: CSAGQTERNTIYF. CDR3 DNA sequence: TGCAGTGCGGGACAGACAGAACGAAACACCATATATTTT.